This T cell receptor beta chain is from a study of cytomegalovirus exposure and HLA in healthy donors. Notes on the study in general: In a later analysis, common viral pathogens appeared linked to several of the most significant clusters. Reports state that TCR beta sequences accurately predicted most subjects' HLA-A and HLA-B alleles.

CDR3 size: 16 residues. Germline CDR1 is LGHNA and CDR2 is YSLEER. The ends lost 5 bases at V and 2 bases at J; junction bases unmatched: 6. Remarks on this clone: Its matching antigen is unknown.

A multiplex PCR was run with 60 Vbeta primers and 13 Jbeta primers. Data came from immunoSEQ multiplex PCR; TCRdb stores just in-frame clones and leaves some out. Here the sample spans over 150,000 clones, around 81% being singletons. The chain combines TRBV4-3 with TRBJ2-3; 11 nucleotides match TRBD2. The sample was PBMCs. The receptor was derived from a woman in her twenties or thirties in good health and CMV-seronegative. DNA for the CDR3: TGCGCCAGCAGCGAAGGGACTAGCGGTTTCACAGATACGCAGTATTTT. Translated, it gives CASSEGTSGFTDTQYF.